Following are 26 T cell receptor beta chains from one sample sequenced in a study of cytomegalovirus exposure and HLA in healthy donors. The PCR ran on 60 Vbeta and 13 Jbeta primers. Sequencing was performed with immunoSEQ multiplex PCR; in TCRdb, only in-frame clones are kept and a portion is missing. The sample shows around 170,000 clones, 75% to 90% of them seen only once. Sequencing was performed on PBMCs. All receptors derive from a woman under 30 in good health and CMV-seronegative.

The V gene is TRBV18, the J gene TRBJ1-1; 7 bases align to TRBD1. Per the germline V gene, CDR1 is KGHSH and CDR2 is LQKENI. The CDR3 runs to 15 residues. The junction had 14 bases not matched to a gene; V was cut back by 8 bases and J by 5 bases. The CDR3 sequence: CASQPTGSRGTEAFF. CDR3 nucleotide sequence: TGTGCCAGCCAACCGACAGGGTCGCGTGGTACTGAAGCTTTCTTT. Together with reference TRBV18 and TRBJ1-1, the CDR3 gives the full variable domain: NAGVMQNPRHLVRRRGQEARLRCSPMKGHSHVYWYRQLPEEGLKFMVYLQKENIIDESGMPKERFSAEFPKEGPSILRIQQVVRGDSAAYFCASQPTGSRGTEAFFGQGTRLTVV.

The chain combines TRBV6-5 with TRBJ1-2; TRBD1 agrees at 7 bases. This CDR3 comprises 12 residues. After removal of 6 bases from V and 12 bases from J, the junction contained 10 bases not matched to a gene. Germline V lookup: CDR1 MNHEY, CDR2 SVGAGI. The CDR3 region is CASRKSTGADTF. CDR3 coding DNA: TGTGCCAGCAGGAAATCAACAGGGGCCGACACCTTC.

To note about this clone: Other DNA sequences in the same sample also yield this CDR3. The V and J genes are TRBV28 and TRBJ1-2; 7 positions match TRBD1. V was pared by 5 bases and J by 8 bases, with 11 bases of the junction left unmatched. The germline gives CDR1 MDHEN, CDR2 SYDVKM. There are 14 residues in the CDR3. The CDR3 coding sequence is TGTGCCAGCAGTGACCCCGGGACAGCCAAAGGCTACACCTTC. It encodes CASSDPGTAKGYTF.

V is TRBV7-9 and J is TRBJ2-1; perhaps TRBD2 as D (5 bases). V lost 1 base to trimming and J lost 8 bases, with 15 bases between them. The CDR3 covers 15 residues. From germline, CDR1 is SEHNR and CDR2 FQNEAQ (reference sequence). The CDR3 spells CASSLELVGSHEQFF. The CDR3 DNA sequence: TGTGCCAGCAGCTTAGAATTGGTAGGGAGCCATGAGCAGTTCTTC.

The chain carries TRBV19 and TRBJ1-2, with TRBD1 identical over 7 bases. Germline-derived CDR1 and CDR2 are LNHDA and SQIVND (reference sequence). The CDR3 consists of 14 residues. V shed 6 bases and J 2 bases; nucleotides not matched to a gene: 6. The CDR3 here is CASRDRGQNYGYTF. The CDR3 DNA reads TGTGCCAGTAGGGATCGGGGACAGAACTATGGCTACACCTTC.

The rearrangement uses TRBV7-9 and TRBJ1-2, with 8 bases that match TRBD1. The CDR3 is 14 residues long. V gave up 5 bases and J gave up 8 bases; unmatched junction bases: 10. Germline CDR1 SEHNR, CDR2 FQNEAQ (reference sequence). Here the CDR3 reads CASSPPDRGRGYTF. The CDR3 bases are TGTGCCAGCAGCCCCCCCGACAGGGGACGGGGCTACACCTTC.

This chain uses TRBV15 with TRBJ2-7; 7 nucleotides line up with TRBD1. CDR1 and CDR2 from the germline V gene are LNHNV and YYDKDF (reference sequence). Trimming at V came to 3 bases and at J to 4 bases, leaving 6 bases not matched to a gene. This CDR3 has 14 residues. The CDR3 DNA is TGTGCCACCAGCAGTCGGACAGGCCCATACGAGCAGTACTTC. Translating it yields CATSSRTGPYEQYF.

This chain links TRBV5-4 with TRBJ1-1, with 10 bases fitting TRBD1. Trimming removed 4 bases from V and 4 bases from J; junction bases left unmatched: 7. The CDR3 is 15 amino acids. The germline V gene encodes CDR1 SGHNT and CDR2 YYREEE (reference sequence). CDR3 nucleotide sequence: TGTGCCAGCAGCCCCGGGACAGGGGCCGTCACTGAAGCTTTCTTT. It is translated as CASSPGTGAVTEAFF.

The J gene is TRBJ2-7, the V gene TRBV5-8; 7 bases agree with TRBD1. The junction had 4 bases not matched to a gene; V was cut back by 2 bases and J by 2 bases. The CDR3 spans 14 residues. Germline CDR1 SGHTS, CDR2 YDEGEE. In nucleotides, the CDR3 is TGTGCCAGCAGCTTTGCTGGGACAGCCTACGAGCAGTACTTC. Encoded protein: CASSFAGTAYEQYF. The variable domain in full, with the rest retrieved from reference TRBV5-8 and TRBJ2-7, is EAGVTQSPTHLIKTRGQQATLRCSPISGHTSVYWYQQALGLGLQFLLWYDEGEERNRGNFPPRFSGRQFPNYSSELNVNALELEDSALYLCASSFAGTAYEQYFGPGTRLTVT.

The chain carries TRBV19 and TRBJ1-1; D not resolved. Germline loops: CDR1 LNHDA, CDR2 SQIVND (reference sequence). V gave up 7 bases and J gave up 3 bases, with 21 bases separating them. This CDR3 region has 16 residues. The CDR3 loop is CASNDGWGPGYTEAFF. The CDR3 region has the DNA TGTGCCAGTAACGACGGGTGGGGTCCGGGGTACACTGAAGCTTTCTTT. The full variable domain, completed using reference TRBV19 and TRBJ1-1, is DGGITQSPKYLFRKEGQNVTLSCEQNLNHDAMYWYRQDPGQGLRLIYYSQIVNDFQKGDIAEGYSVSREKKESFPLTVTSAQKNPTAFYLCASNDGWGPGYTEAFFGQGTRLTVV.

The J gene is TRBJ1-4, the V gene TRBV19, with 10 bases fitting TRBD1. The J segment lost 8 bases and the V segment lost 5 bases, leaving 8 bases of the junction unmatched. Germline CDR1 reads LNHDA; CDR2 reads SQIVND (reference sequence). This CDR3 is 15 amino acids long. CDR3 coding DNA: TGTGCCAGTAGTCTTGCGGACAGGGGGTGGGAAAAACTGTTTTTT. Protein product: CASSLADRGWEKLFF.

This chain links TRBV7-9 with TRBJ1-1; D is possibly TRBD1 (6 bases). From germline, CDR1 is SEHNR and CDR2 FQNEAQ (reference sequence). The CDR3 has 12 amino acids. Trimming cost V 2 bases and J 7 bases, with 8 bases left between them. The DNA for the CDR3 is TGTGCCAGCAGCTTACGGACAGATGAAGCTTTCTTT. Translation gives CASSLRTDEAFF.

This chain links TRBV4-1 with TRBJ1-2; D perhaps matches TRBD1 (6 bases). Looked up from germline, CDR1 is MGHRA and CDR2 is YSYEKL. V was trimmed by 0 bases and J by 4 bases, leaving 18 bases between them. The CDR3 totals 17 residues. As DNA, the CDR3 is TGCGCCAGCAGCCAAGATATTCCAGGACAGCGTAGCTATGGCTACACCTTC. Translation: CASSQDIPGQRSYGYTF.

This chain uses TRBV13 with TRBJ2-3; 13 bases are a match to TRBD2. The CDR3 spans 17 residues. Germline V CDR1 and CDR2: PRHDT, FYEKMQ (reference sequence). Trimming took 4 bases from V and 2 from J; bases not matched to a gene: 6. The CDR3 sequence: CASSSGLAGPHTDTQYF. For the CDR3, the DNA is TGTGCCAGCAGCTCGGGACTAGCGGGACCCCACACAGATACGCAGTATTTT.

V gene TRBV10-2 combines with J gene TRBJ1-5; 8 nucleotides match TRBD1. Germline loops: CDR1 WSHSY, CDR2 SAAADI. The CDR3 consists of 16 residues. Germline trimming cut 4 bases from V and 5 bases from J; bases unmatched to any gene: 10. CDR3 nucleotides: TGCGCCAGCAGTGCTTCTCAACAGGGGGAGGATCAGCCCCAGCATTTT. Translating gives CASSASQQGEDQPQHF.

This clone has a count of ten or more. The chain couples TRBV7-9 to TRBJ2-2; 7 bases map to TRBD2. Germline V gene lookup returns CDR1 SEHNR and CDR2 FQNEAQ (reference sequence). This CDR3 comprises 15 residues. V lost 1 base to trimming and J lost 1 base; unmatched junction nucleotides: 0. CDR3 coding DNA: TGTGCCAGCAGCTTAGGCGGGGGGAACACCGGGGAGCTGTTTTTT. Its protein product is CASSLGGGNTGELFF.

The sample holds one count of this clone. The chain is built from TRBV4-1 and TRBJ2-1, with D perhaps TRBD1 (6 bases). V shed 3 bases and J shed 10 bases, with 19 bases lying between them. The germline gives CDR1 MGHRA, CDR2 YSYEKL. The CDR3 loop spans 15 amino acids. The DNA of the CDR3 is TGCGCCAGCAGCCAGAGCCCCTTACAGGGCCCCGAGCAGTTCTTC. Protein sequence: CASSQSPLQGPEQFF.

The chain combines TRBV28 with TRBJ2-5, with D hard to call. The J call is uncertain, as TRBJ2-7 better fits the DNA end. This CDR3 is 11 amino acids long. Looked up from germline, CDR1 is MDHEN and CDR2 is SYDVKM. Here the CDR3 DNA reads TGTGCCAGCACCAAAAACTACGAGCAGTACTTC. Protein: CASTKNYEQYF.

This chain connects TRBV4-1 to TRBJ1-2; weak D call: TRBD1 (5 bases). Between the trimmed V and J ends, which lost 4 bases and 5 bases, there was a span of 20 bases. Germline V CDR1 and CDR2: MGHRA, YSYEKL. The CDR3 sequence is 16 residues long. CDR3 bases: TGCGCCAGCAGCCCGATAGGAAGAGTGGGGCGATATGGCTACACCTTC. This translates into CASSPIGRVGRYGYTF.

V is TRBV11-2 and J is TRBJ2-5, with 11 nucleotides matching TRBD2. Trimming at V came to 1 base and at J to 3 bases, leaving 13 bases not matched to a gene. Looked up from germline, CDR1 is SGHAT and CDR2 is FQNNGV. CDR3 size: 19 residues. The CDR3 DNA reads TGTGCCAGCAGCTTAGCTCTACTACTAGCGGGGGAAAAAGAAGAGACCCAGTACTTC. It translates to CASSLALLLAGEKEETQYF.

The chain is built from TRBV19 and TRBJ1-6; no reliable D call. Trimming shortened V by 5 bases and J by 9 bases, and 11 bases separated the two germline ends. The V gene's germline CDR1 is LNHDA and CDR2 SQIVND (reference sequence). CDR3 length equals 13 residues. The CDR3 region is CASSRVGVSPLHF. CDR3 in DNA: TGTGCCAGTAGTCGGGTTGGAGTTTCACCCCTCCACTTT.

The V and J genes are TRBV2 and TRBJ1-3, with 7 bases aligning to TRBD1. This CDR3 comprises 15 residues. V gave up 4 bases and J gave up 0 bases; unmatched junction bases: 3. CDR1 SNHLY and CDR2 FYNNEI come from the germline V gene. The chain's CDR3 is CASSGDRVSGNTIYF. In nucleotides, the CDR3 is TGTGCCAGCAGTGGAGACAGGGTCTCTGGAAACACCATATATTTT.

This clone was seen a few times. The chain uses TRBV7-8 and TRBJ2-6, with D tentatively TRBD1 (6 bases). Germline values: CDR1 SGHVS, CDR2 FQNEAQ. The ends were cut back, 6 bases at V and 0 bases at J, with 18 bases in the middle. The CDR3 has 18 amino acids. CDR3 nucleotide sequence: TGTGCCAGCAGATTGGGGGCTAACCTCCCCTCTGGGGCCAACGTCCTGACTTTC. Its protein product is CASRLGANLPSGANVLTF.

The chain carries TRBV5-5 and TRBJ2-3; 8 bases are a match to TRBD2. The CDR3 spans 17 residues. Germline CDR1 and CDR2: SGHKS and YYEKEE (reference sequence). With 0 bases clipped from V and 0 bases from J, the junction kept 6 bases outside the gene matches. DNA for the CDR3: TGTGCCAGCAGCTTGGCGAGGATAGCGGGGAGCACAGATACGCAGTATTTT. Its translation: CASSLARIAGSTDTQYF. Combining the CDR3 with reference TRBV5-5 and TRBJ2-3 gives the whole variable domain DAGVTQSPTHLIKTRGQQVTLRCSPISGHKSVSWYQQVLGQGPQFIFQYYEKEERGRGNFPDRFSARQFPNYSSELNVNALLLGDSALYLCASSLARIAGSTDTQYFGPGTRLTVL.

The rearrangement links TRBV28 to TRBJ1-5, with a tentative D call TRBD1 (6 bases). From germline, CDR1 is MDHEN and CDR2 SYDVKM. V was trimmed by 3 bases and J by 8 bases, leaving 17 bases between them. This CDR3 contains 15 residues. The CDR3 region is CASSLDRDTGEPQHF. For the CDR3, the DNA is TGTGCCAGCAGTTTGGACCGGGACACCGGGGAGCCCCAGCATTTT.

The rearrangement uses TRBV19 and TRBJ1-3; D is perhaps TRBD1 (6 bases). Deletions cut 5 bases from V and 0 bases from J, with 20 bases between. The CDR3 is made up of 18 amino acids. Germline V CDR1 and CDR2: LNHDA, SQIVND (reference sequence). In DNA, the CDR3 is TGTGCCAGTAGTCCCCGAACAGGGTTCACCTTCTCTGGAAACACCATATATTTT. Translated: CASSPRTGFTFSGNTIYF.